A single sample is the source of the 8 T cell receptor beta chains below, sequenced in a study of shared clonotypes between healthy human individuals. TCRdb's table, derived via immunoSEQ multiplex PCR, lists solely in-frame clones and lacks some. The sample lists 550,000 to 850,000 clones, roughly 70% occurring once. The sample taken for sequencing was memory CD4+ T cells sorted from blood. The subset: CD45RA-negative fraction. These receptors were collected from a woman in her twenties or thirties in good health.

This chain uses TRBV4-1 with TRBJ2-5, with 7 bases lining up with TRBD1. The germline CDR1 and CDR2 sequences are MGHRA and YSYEKL. The CDR3 has 14 amino acids. V lost 1 base and J lost 7; bases outside the gene matches: 6. The CDR3 here is CASSQVSQGVTQYF. The DNA of the CDR3 is TGCGCCAGCAGCCAAGTCTCTCAGGGGGTGACCCAGTACTTC.

As to this clone: The junction departs from the called germline gene at one end, perhaps through a read error. The V call is TRBV2, the J call TRBJ2-3; TRBD1 might be the D (5 bases). The CDR3 has 12 amino acids. Germline CDR1 SNHLY, CDR2 FYNNEI. The CDR3 protein is CASSGTTGTQYF. The CDR3 DNA follows: TGTGCCAGCAGTGGGACCACAGGTACGCAGTATTTT.

This clone was counted only a few times. The CDR3 spells CASSYQPGNTIYF. DNA of the CDR3: TGTGCCAGCAGCTACCAGCCTGGAAACACCATATATTTT. The rearrangement uses TRBV6-6 and TRBJ1-3, with D unclear. The germline V gene encodes CDR1 MNHNY and CDR2 SVGAGI (reference sequence). The germline V and J ends were trimmed by 6 bases and 2 bases, with 8 bases remaining between them. This CDR3 contains 13 residues.

The gene calls are TRBV11-2 and TRBJ2-1; TRBD2 aligns across 11 bases. Germline V lookup: CDR1 SGHAT, CDR2 FQNNGV. V lost 5 bases and J lost 8; bases outside the gene matches: 5. The CDR3 length is 14 residues. CDR3 in amino acids: CASSLTLAGDEQFF. The CDR3 bases are TGTGCCAGCAGCCTTACACTAGCGGGAGATGAGCAGTTCTTC.

Concerning this clone: One junction end disagrees with the germline gene, perhaps due to a read error. The rearrangement links TRBV7-2 to TRBJ2-1; 10 nucleotides line up with TRBD2. Germline values: CDR1 SGHTA, CDR2 FQGNSA. The CDR3 covers 12 residues. The DNA of the CDR3 is TGTGCCAGCAGCTACTCTAGCGGGAGCGGGATCTTC. Amino acids: CASSYSSGSGIF.

This clone occurred a few times. The chain carries TRBV27 and TRBJ2-1; 14 bases line up with TRBD2. This CDR3 is built from 16 residues. Germline lookup yields CDR1 MNHEY and CDR2 SMNVEV (reference sequence). The V gene end was trimmed by 5 bases and the J gene end by 7 bases; junction bases not matched to a gene: 7. The CDR3 sequence is CASSGLAGGAWNEQFF. The CDR3 DNA reads TGTGCCAGCAGTGGACTAGCGGGAGGAGCTTGGAATGAGCAGTTCTTC.

The genes are TRBV30 and TRBJ1-3; the D is unclear. The CDR3 has 14 amino acids. Between the trimmed V and J ends, which lost 3 bases and 0 bases, there was a span of 9 bases. The germline V gene has CDR1 GTSNPN and CDR2 SVGIG (reference sequence). Written as DNA, the CDR3 is TGTGCCTGGAGGAAGGATCCCTCTGGAAACACCATATATTTT. Its protein product is CAWRKDPSGNTIYF.

This clone has a handful of counts. The gene calls are TRBV5-4 and TRBJ1-1; no clear D gene. Germline CDR1 reads SGHNT; CDR2 reads YYREEE (reference sequence). The CDR3 has 16 residues. The ends were cut back, 0 bases at V and 5 bases at J, with 17 bases in the middle. The CDR3 coding sequence is TGTGCCAGCAGCTTGGACCCGGCGGGCGTAGGGACTGAAGCTTTCTTT. This sequence encodes CASSLDPAGVGTEAFF.